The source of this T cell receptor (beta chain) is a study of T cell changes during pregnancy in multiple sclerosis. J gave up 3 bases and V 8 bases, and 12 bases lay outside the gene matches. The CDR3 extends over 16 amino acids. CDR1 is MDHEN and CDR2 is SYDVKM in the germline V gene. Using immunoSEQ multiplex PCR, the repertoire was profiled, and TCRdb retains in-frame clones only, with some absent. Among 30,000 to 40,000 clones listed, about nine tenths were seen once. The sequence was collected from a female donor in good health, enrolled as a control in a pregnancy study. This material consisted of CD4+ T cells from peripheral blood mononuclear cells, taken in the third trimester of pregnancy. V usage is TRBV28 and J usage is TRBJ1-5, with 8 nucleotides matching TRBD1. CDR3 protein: CASRMTGEGTNQPQHF. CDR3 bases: TGTGCCAGCCGTATGACAGGGGAGGGGACCAATCAGCCCCAGCATTTT.